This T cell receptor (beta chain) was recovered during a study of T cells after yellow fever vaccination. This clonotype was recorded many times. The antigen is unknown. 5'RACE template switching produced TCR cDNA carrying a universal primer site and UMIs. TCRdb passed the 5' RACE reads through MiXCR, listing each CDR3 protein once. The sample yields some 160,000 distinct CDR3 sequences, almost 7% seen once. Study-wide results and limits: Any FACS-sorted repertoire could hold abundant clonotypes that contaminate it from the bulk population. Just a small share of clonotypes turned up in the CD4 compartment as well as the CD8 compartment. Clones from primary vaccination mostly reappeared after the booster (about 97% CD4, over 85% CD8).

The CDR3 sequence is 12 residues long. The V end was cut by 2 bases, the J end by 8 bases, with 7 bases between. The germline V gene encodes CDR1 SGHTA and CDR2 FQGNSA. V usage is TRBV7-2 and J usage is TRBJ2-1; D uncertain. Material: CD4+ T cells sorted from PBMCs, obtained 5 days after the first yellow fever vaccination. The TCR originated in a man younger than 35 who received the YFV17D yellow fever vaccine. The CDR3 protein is CASSLLGHEQFF. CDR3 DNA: TGTGCCAGCAGCTTACTAGGGCATGAGCAGTTCTTC.